These 11 T cell receptor beta chains share one sample of origin, sequenced in a study of T cells in Graves' hyperthyroidism and ophthalmopathy. Amplified TCR beta CDR3 regions derived from RNA transcripts. A first-round RT-PCR of the TCR CDR3 used the HTBI primer set. TCRdb reprocessed the multiplex PCR reads via MiXCR and lists one record per CDR3 protein. Counted here are 500,000 to 750,000 distinct CDR3 sequences, 13% to 15% occurring once; the ten biggest clones make up approximately 6.4%. Sequenced sample: blood. These TCRs come from a woman aged 18-29 years with Graves' ophthalmopathy.

This clonotype occurred many times. This chain uses TRBV3-1 with TRBJ2-3, with D perhaps matching TRBD1 (5 bases). From germline, CDR1 is LGHDT and CDR2 YNNKEL (reference sequence). The CDR3 contains 14 residues. V was cut by 6 bases and J by 3 bases, with 13 bases left in between. The CDR3 region has the DNA TGTGCCAGCAGGCCAGGGCGTTGGACAGATACGCAGTATTTT. The encoded protein is CASRPGRWTDTQYF.

This clonotype was seen many times. CDR3 bases: TGCAGTGCTAGGAACAGGGTGGTGAGGACTGAAGCTTTCTTT. Translating it yields CSARNRVVRTEAFF. The V gene is TRBV20-1, the J gene TRBJ1-1; D is possibly TRBD1 (6 bases). The germline V gene has CDR1 DFQATT and CDR2 SNEGSKA (reference sequence). Trimming shortened V by 3 bases and J by 5 bases, and 16 bases separated the two germline ends. CDR3 size: 14 residues.

This clonotype was found many times. The chain recombines TRBV27 with TRBJ2-7, with a tentative D call TRBD2 (6 bases). V was cut by 3 bases and J by 0 bases, with 9 bases left in between. Germline lookup yields CDR1 MNHEY and CDR2 SMNVEV (reference sequence). The CDR3 is 14 residues long. In DNA, the CDR3 is TGTGCCAGCAGTTTCGGGAGTAGCTCCTACGAGCAGTACTTC. As protein: CASSFGSSSYEQYF.

The V and J genes are TRBV4-1 and TRBJ1-4; no firm D call. Germline assignment: CDR1 MGHRA and CDR2 YSYEKL. V gave up 4 bases and J gave up 8 bases, with 11 bases separating them. This CDR3 spans 13 amino acids. The CDR3 is CASSLSPGEKLFF. In nucleotides, the CDR3 is TGCGCCAGCAGCCTGAGTCCAGGCGAAAAACTGTTTTTT.

In this sample, this clonotype turned up many times. The junction departs from germline at one end; a sequencing error may be responsible. This chain's CDR3 is CASSPPQGTQYF. CDR3 DNA: TGTGCCAGCTCGCCACCCCAAGGGACCCAGTACTTC. This chain uses TRBV18 with TRBJ2-5; no firm D call. Germline V CDR1 and CDR2: KGHSH, LQKENI. The CDR3 is 12 residues long.

This clonotype came up many times. This chain joins TRBV5-1 and TRBJ1-1; D unresolved. This CDR3 contains 15 residues. Germline loops: CDR1 SGHRS, CDR2 YFSETQ. V was pared by 4 bases and J by 0 bases, with 13 bases between. The CDR3 sequence: CASSTLGILNTEAFF. CDR3 DNA sequence: TGCGCCAGCAGCACCTTAGGGATTTTGAACACTGAAGCTTTCTTT.

This clonotype has more than one count but fewer than ten. V and J are TRBV20-1 and TRBJ2-1; D gene ambiguous. The CDR3 runs 11 residues. Germline-derived CDR1 and CDR2 are DFQATT and SNEGSKA (reference sequence). The CDR3 DNA follows: TGCAGCTCAAGAGAGTTAAATGAGCAGTTCTTC. Protein product: CSSRELNEQFF.

In this sample, this clonotype turned up a few times. This chain links TRBV4-1 with TRBJ2-7; 9 bases align to TRBD2. The germline gives CDR1 MGHRA, CDR2 YSYEKL. Trimming took 2 bases from V and 7 from J; bases not matched to a gene: 12. This CDR3 spans 16 amino acids. The CDR3 nucleotides read TGCGCCAGCAGCCAAAGGATTAGCGGGAGTACGGGGGAGCAGTACTTC. Amino acid sequence: CASSQRISGSTGEQYF.

There are many counts of this clonotype. The chain is built from TRBV24-1 and TRBJ1-5, with D perhaps TRBD1 (5 bases). CDR3 length: 13 amino acids. Germline CDR1 and CDR2: KGHDR and SFDVKD. Trimming left V 10 bases short and J 1 base short, with 10 bases between. In DNA, the CDR3 is TGTGCCACTTCGTGGGACAGCAATCAGCCCCAGCATTTT. Its translation is CATSWDSNQPQHF.

This clonotype was seen many times. This chain connects TRBV6-5 to TRBJ2-2; TRBD1 is a possible D gene (6 bases). The V and J ends lost 1 base and 5 bases respectively, with 17 bases between them. CDR1 MNHEY and CDR2 SVGAGI come from the germline V gene. The CDR3 runs to 17 residues. The CDR3 protein is CASSYYNRAARTGELFF. The CDR3 DNA reads TGTGCCAGCAGTTACTACAACAGGGCTGCGAGAACCGGGGAGCTGTTTTTT.

The chain carries TRBV6-2 or TRBV6-3 and TRBJ1-4; a weak D match, TRBD1 (5 bases). The V end was cut by 2 bases, the J end by 8 bases, with 15 bases between. The CDR3 consists of 15 residues. Germline loops: CDR1 MNHEY, CDR2 SVGEGT. The CDR3 bases are TGTGCCAGCAGTTACCTCGGTGGGGGGGGAGAAAAACTGTTTTTT. Translation: CASSYLGGGGEKLFF.